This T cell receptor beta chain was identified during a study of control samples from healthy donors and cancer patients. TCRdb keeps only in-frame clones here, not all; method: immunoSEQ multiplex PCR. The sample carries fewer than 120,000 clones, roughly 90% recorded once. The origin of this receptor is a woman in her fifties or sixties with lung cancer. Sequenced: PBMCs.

The CDR3 protein is CASSRGGSNQPQHF. CDR3 bases: TGTGCCAGCAGCAGGGGGGGCAGCAATCAGCCCCAGCATTTT. This rearrangement joins TRBV2 to TRBJ1-5; 7 nucleotides agree with TRBD1. Germline lookup yields CDR1 SNHLY and CDR2 FYNNEI. The CDR3 runs to 14 residues. J was trimmed by 1 base and V by 6 bases; bases with no gene match: 3.